The clone carrying this T cell receptor beta chain was counted a few times. The antigen remains undetermined. These data originate in a study of identical twins. Study-wide findings and caveats: Beta out-of-frame sequences displayed a weaker excess of sharing between twins. Conclusions came from cross-sectional statistical analysis, not from following the same donors. Out-of-frame TCR alpha sharing in monozygotic twins exceeded recombination model predictions.

Template switching supplied a universal primer site; unique molecular identifiers were carried on the cDNA. One entry per CDR3 protein results from TCRdb running MiXCR on the 5' RACE reads. The sample lists hundreds of thousands of distinct CDR3 sequences; around 24% were seen once. The same sample was also studied in work on yellow fever vaccine responses in identical twins.

This sequence was found in a young woman in good health. Sequenced input: CD4+ T cells sorted from blood.

The CDR3: CAISESLLEFDTQYF. For the CDR3, the DNA is TGTGCCATCAGTGAGTCGCTCCTCGAGTTCGATACGCAGTATTTT. The rearrangement links TRBV10-3 to TRBJ2-3; D uncertain. Trimming cost V 0 bases and J 6 bases, with 13 bases left between them. CDR3 size: 15 residues. Germline lookup yields CDR1 ENHRY and CDR2 SYGVKD.